This T cell receptor beta chain was identified in a study of CD8 T cells in ankylosing spondylitis (dated by TCRdb to the late 2010s). Context from the whole study: The study profiled T cell receptor beta repertoires in healthy donors and ankylosing spondylitis patients to find disease-linked TCR variants. Peripheral blood was sampled, and synovial fluid was also collected from ankylosing spondylitis patients. The full study cohort was made up of approximately 24 ankylosing spondylitis patients and more than 90 healthy donors.

Sequenced using an Illumina HiSeq 2500. Quantitative 5'-RACE with molecular barcodes was the method used to prepare the TCR beta libraries. Per the original workflow: A new computational method based on a probabilistic model of VDJ rearrangement was used to identify disease-linked TCR variants. The public reads were run again by TCRdb, first through fastp at Q25 and then through MiXCR, and only productive beta chains were kept. Merged by CDR3 protein, the rows form single entries marked with the most common genes and DNA. TCRdb, not the original authors, processed these V and J calls. The sample table shows approximately 300,000 distinct CDR3 sequences, and approximately 8.2% are seen once. The ten biggest clones cover approximately 15% of the sample. This clonotype has more than one count but fewer than ten. The antigen this receptor binds is unknown. One base away there is no much larger clone; base qualities are not given.

CDR1 and CDR2, looked up from the germline V gene, are SGHRS and YFSETQ. The junction shows trimming of 4 bases on V and 5 bases on J, and the gene matches do not reach 10 bases of it. Measured from the cysteine to the phenylalanine, the CDR3 is 15 residues long. Only the CDR3 DNA is retained, 45 bases long and in frame from the first base. Here is what the overall study found, with its caveats: Blood from ankylosing spondylitis patients appeared to be characterized by a TCR beta motif composed of eight highly homologous amino acid variants. The disease-linked clones were reported as significantly enriched in matched synovial fluid samples from ankylosing spondylitis patients. Some of the motif variants had been reported before in the synovial fluid and blood of reactive arthritis patients, a finding that suggests common disease-initiation mechanisms. The disease-linked clones had a CD8+ phenotype and were found at relatively low frequencies in peripheral blood.

Input material: blood, either unsorted or a sorted T cell fraction (not recorded which). The chain uses TRBV5-1 and TRBJ2-5, with TRBD1 matching 8 junction bases. This TCR was recovered from a male donor with ankylosing spondylitis. Here is the DNA: TGCGCCAGCAGCCAACGCGGACAGGGACGGGAGACCCAGTACTTC. It translates as CASSQRGQGRETQYF.